This T cell receptor (beta chain) appears in the sequencing data of a study of T cell responses to AZD1222 COVID-19 vaccine. Trimming took 5 bases from V and 3 from J; bases not matched to a gene: 4. The CDR3 has 15 amino acids. Germline V gives CDR1 SGHNT, CDR2 YENEEA. Here immunoSEQ multiplex PCR was the method, and the copy in TCRdb shows in-frame clones only, minus some. The sample has about 150,000 clones, approximately 90% seen once; the top ten hold roughly 1.2%. Study-wide findings and caveats: Seropositive AZD1222 recipients at baseline numbered only 6 or 7.

In regard to this clone: Its cognate antigen is unknown.

The genes are TRBV11-3 and TRBJ2-1, with 10 nucleotides matching TRBD2. This clonotype was sampled from an adult who received the AZD1222 COVID-19 vaccine. The sequenced sample was peripheral blood, obtained 28 days after the second AZD1222 dose. CDR3 in DNA: TGTGCCAGCAGCCTAGCGGGAGTCCTCTACAATGAGCAGTTCTTC. This gives the protein CASSLAGVLYNEQFF.